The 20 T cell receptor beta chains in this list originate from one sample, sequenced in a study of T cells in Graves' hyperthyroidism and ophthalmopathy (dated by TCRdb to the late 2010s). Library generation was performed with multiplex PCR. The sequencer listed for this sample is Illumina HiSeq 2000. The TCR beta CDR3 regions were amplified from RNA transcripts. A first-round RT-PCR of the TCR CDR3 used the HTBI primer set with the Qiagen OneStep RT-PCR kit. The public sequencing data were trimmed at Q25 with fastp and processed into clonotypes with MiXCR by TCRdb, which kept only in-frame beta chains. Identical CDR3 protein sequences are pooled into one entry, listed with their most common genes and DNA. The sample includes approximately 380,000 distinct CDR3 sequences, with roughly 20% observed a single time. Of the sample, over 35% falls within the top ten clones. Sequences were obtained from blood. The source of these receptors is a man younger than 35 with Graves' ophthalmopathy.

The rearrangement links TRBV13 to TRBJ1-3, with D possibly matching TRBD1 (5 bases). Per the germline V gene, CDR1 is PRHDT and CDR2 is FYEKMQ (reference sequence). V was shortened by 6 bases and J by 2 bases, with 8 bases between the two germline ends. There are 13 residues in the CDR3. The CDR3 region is CASSWGAGNTIYF. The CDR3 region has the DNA TGTGCCAGCAGTTGGGGGGCTGGAAACACCATATATTTT.

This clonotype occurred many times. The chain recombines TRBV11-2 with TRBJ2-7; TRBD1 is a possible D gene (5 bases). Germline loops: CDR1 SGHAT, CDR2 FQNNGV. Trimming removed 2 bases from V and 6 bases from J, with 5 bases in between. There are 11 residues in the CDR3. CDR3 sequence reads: CASSLRGEQYF. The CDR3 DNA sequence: TGTGCCAGCAGCTTAAGGGGCGAGCAGTACTTC. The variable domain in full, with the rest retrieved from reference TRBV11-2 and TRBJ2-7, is EAGVAQSPRYKIIEKRQSVAFWCNPISGHATLYWYQQILGQGPKLLIQFQNNGVVDDSQLPKDRFSAERLKGVDSTLKIQPAKLEDSAVYLCASSLRGEQYFGPGTRLTVT.

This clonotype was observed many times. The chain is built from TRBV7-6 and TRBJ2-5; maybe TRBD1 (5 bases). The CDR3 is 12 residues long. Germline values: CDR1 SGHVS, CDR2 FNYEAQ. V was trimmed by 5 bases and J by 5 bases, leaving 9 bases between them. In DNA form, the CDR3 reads TGTGCCAGCAGCCGTAAGGGGGAGACCCAGTACTTC. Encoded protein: CASSRKGETQYF.

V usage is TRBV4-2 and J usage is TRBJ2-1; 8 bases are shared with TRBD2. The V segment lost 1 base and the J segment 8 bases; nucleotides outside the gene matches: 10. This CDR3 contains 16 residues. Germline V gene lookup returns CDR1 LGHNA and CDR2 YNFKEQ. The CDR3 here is CASSQATSGLGDEQFF. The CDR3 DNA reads TGTGCCAGCAGCCAAGCCACTAGCGGTCTAGGGGATGAGCAGTTCTTC.

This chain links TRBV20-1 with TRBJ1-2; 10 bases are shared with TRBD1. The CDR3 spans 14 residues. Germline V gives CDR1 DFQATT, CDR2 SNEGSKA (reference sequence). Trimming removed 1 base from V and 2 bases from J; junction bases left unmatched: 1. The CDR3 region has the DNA TGCAGTGCTAGAGGGACAGGGGGGAACTATGGCTACACCTTC. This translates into CSARGTGGNYGYTF.

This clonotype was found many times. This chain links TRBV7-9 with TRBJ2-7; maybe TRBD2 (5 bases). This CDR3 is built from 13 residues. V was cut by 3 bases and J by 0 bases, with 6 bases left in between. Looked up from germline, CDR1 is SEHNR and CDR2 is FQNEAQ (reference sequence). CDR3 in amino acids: CASSFGDSYEQYF. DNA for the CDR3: TGTGCCAGCAGCTTCGGGGACTCCTACGAGCAGTACTTC.

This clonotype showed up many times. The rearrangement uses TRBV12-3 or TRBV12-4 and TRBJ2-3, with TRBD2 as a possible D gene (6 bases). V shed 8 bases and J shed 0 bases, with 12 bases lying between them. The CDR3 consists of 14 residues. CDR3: CASVGTPSTDTQYF. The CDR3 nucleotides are TGTGCCAGCGTGGGGACTCCTAGCACAGATACGCAGTATTTT.

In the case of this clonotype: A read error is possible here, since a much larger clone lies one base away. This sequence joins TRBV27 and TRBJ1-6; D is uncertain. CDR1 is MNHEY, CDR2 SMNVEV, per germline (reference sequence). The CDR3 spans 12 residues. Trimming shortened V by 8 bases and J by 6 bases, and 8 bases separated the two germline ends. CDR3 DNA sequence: TGTGCCAGCGGCGGCCGTAATTCACCCCTCCACTTT. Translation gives CASGGRNSPLHF.

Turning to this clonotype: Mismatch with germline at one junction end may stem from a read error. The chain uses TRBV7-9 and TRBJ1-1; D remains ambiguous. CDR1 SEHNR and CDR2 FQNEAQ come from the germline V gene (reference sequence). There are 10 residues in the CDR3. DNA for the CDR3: TGTGCCAGCAGCCTCACTGAAACTTTCTTT. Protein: CASSLTETFF.

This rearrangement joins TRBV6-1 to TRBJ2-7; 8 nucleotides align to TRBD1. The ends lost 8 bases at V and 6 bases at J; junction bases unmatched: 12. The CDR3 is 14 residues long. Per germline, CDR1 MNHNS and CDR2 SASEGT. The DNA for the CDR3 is TGTGCCAGCCTCCCCCCGGACAGGGTGAGCGAGCAGTACTTC. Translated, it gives CASLPPDRVSEQYF.

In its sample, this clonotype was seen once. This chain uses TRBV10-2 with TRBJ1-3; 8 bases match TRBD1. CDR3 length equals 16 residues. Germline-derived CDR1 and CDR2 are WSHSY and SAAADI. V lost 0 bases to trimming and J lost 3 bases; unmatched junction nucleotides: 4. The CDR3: CASSESRQGFGNTIYF. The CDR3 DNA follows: TGCGCCAGCAGTGAGTCGAGACAGGGGTTTGGAAACACCATATATTTT.

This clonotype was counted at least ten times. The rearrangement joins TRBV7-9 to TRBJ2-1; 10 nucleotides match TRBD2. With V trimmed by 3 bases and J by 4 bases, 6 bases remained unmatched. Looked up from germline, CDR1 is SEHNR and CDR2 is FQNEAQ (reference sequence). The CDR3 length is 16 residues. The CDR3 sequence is CASSLLSAGGYNEQFF. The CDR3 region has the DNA TGTGCCAGCAGCTTGCTCTCAGCGGGGGGGTACAATGAGCAGTTCTTC.

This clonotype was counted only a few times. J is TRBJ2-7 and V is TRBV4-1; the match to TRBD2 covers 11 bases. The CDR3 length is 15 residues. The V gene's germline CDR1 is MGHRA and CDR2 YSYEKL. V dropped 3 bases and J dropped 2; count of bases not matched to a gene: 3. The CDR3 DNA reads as TGCGCCAGCAGCCACGGGACTAGCGGACCCTACGAGCAGTACTTC. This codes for CASSHGTSGPYEQYF.

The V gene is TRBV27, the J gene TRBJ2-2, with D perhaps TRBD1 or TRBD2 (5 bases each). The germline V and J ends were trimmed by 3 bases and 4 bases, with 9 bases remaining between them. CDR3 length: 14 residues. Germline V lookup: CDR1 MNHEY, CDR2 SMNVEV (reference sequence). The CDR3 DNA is TGTGCCAGCAGTTTTGGGGGACCCACCGGGGAGCTGTTTTTT. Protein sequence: CASSFGGPTGELFF.

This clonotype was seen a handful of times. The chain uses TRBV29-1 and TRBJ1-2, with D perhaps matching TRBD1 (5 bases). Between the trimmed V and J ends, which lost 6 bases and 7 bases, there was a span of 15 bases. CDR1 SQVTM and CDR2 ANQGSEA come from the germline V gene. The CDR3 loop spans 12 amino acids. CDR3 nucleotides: TGCAGCGTAGAACCTTCGGGGGGTGGCTACACCTTC. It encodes CSVEPSGGGYTF. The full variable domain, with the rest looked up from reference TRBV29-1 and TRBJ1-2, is SAVISQKPSRDICQRGTSLTIQCQVDSQVTMMFWYRQQPGQSLTLIATANQGSEATYESGFVIDKFPISRPNLTFSTLTVSNMSPEDSSIYLCSVEPSGGGYTFGSGTRLTVV.

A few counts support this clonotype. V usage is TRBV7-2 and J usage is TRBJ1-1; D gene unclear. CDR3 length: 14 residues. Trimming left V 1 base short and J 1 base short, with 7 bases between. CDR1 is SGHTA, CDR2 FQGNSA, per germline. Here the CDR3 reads CASSLVAQNTEAFF. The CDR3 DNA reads TGTGCCAGCAGCTTAGTAGCGCAGAACACTGAAGCTTTCTTT.

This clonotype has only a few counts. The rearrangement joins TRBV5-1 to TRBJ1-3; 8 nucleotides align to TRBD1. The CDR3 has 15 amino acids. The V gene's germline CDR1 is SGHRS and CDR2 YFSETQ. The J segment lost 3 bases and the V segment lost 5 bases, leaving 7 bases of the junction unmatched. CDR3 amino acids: CASRSGQDFGNTIYF. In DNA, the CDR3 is TGCGCCAGCAGATCGGGACAGGACTTTGGAAACACCATATATTTT.

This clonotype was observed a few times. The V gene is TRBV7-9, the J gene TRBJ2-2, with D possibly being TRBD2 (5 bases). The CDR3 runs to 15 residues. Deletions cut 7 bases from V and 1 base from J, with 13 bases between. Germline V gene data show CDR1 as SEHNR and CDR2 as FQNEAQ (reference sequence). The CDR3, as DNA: TGTGCCAGCATCTCCGGGGTCTTGAACACCGGGGAGCTGTTTTTT. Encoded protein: CASISGVLNTGELFF.

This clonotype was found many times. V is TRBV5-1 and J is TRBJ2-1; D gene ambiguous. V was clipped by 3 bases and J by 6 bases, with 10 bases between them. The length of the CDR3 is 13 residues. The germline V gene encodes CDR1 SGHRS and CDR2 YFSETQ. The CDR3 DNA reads TGCGCCAGCAGCTCCCACGACCCCAATGAGCAGTTCTTC. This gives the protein CASSSHDPNEQFF.

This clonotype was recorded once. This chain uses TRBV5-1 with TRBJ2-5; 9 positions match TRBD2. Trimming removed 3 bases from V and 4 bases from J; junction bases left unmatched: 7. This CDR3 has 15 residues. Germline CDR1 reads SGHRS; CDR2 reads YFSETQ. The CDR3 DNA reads TGCGCCAGCAGCTGGACCAGCGGGGGGCTAGAGACCCAGTACTTC. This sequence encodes CASSWTSGGLETQYF.